This T cell receptor (beta chain) derives from a study of cytomegalovirus exposure and HLA in healthy donors. Across the whole study: The 120 or so validation repertoires used a platform that matched the one used for the roughly 700 first-cohort repertoires, as a later analysis reported. The study, taken as a whole, reports: Most observed TCR sequences were rare, whereas some public TCRs were detected in many donors. One later analysis, an examination of the approximately 120 validation repertoires, found that first-cohort TCR clusters tended to co-occur in them. In vitro checks showed that a few CMV-associated chains really do target CMV antigens.

A word on this clone: Its antigen remains unknown.

The protocol was immunoSEQ multiplex PCR, while the TCRdb copy is restricted to in-frame clones and leaves out a portion. The repertoire holds nearly 200,000 clones, roughly 88% seen once, with around an eighth in the top ten. Trimming took 3 bases from V and 2 from J, leaving 13 bases between them. Germline V CDR1 and CDR2: MGHDK, SYGVNS. The CDR3 is made up of 15 amino acids. The source material was PBMCs. The TCR originated in a woman in her 30s in good health and CMV-seropositive. The chain uses TRBV25-1 and TRBJ1-2; D is possibly TRBD1 (5 bases). The CDR3 loop is CASSDYPGGNYGYTF. The CDR3 nucleotides are TGTGCCAGCAGTGATTATCCGGGGGGGAACTATGGCTACACCTTC.